The 18 T cell receptor beta chains reported below all come from one sample, sequenced in a study of T cell responses to AZD1222 COVID-19 vaccine. Libraries were prepared by immunoSEQ multiplex PCR; TCRdb keeps only in-frame clonotypes and omits some of them. The table records about 50,000 clones, over 65% of them present only once. The sequencing used peripheral blood, collected on day 0 of AZD1222 vaccination. Receptors were obtained from an adult in good health.

The chain combines TRBV3-1 (or the pseudogene TRBV3-2) with TRBJ1-3; D unclear. Germline V lookup: CDR1 LGHDT, CDR2 YNNKEL (reference sequence). This CDR3 has 13 residues. Between the trimmed V and J ends, which lost 1 base and 10 bases, there was a span of 11 bases. The CDR3 loop is CASSQGLVRTIYF. The CDR3 coding sequence is TGTGCCAGCAGCCAAGGGCTGGTTAGGACCATATATTTT.

This clone was detected once. The V call is TRBV5-4, the J call TRBJ2-1; 9 positions match TRBD2. Trimming at V came to 1 base and at J to 5 bases, leaving 13 bases not matched to a gene. CDR1 and CDR2 from the germline V gene are SGHNT and YYREEE (reference sequence). The length of the CDR3 is 18 residues. The CDR3 DNA is TGTGCCAGCAGCTTGTTTTCCGGTAGCGGGAGAGATCACAATGAGCAGTTCTTC. This codes for CASSLFSGSGRDHNEQFF.

The chain carries TRBV6-5 and TRBJ1-2; no firm D call. The CDR3 sequence is 13 residues long. V was cut by 7 bases and J by 6 bases, with 15 bases left in between. In germline, CDR1 is MNHEY, CDR2 SVGAGI. The CDR3 bases are TGTGCCAGCACCCTGAGGGTTGGGGATGGCTACACCTTC. It is translated as CASTLRVGDGYTF.

The rearrangement joins TRBV5-4 to TRBJ1-3; no reliable D call. V shed 10 bases and J shed 1 base, with 12 bases lying between them. The CDR3 is made up of 13 amino acids. CDR1 and CDR2 from the germline V gene are SGHNT and YYREEE (reference sequence). The CDR3 DNA reads as TGTGCCTTTCAGCGGGGTTCTGGAAACACCATATATTTT. Protein: CAFQRGSGNTIYF. The whole variable domain, remainder taken from reference TRBV5-4 and TRBJ1-3, is ETGVTQSPTHLIKTRGQQVTLRCSSQSGHNTVSWYQQALGQGPQFIFQYYREEENGRGNFPPRFSGLQFPNYSSELNVNALELDDSALYLCAFQRGSGNTIYFGEGSWLTVV.

In this sample, this clone turned up a few times. This chain joins TRBV19 and TRBJ2-1, with D possibly matching TRBD2 (6 bases). The CDR3 runs 16 residues. Germline-derived CDR1 and CDR2 are LNHDA and SQIVND (reference sequence). V was shortened by 4 bases and J by 5 bases, with 18 bases between the two germline ends. The CDR3 loop reads CASSKSLIRGNNEQFF. Here the CDR3 DNA reads TGTGCCAGTAGTAAAAGTCTAATACGGGGGAACAATGAGCAGTTCTTC.

This clone occurred once. This sequence joins TRBV5-4 and TRBJ2-2, with TRBD2 matching 11 bases. The V and J ends lost 6 bases and 5 bases, in that order; junction bases with no gene match: 12. The germline V gene encodes CDR1 SGHNT and CDR2 YYREEE (reference sequence). The CDR3 has 17 residues. The CDR3, as DNA: TGTGCCAGCACCCAGGGGCTAGCGGGAGGCGGAACCGGGGAGCTGTTTTTT. This codes for CASTQGLAGGGTGELFF.

The rearrangement links TRBV7-9 to TRBJ1-1; D uncertain. Germline V gene sequence: CDR1 SEHNR, CDR2 FQNEAQ (reference sequence). V was shortened by 5 bases and J by 7 bases, with 5 bases between the two germline ends. There are 10 residues in the CDR3. CDR3 nucleotides: TGTGCCAGCAGCAGTTATGAAGCTTTCTTT. It codes for CASSSYEAFF.

The rearrangement uses TRBV3-1 (or the pseudogene TRBV3-2) and TRBJ1-1; TRBD1 might be the D (5 bases). The CDR3 contains 14 residues. Between the trimmed V and J ends, which lost 8 bases and 11 bases, there was a span of 24 bases. Looked up from germline, CDR1 is LGHDT and CDR2 is YNNKEL (reference sequence). CDR3 nucleotides: TGTGCCAGCTCCGACCCTCGGGGGGGAGTTCGGGCTTTCTTT. Its protein is CASSDPRGGVRAFF.

The chain joins TRBV5-1 to TRBJ2-5; 10 bases line up with TRBD1. Germline assignment: CDR1 SGHRS and CDR2 YFSETQ. The CDR3 runs 15 residues. Trimming cost V 5 bases and J 0 bases; bases outside gene matches: 4. CDR3 sequence reads: CASSLGQGDQETQYF. The DNA of the CDR3 is TGCGCCAGCAGTCTAGGACAGGGGGACCAAGAGACCCAGTACTTC.

The chain combines TRBV6-1 with TRBJ2-7, with a weak D call TRBD1 (6 bases). This CDR3 is 17 amino acids long. V lost 4 bases, J lost 5 bases, and 24 bases lay in between. The germline gives CDR1 MNHNS, CDR2 SASEGT. CDR3 sequence reads: CASSVQGNGLRIHEQYF. The CDR3 bases are TGTGCCAGCAGTGTCCAGGGGAACGGCCTAAGAATCCACGAGCAGTACTTC.

In its sample, this clone ranks as medium-sized (0.01 to 0.1%). V gene TRBV7-9 combines with J gene TRBJ1-2; D not resolved. The CDR3 is 13 residues long. The V and J ends lost 1 base and 4 bases respectively, with 7 bases between them. Germline V CDR1 and CDR2: SEHNR, FQNEAQ (reference sequence). CDR3 loop: CASSLGEVYGYTF. The CDR3 nucleotides read TGTGCCAGCAGCTTAGGAGAGGTCTATGGCTACACCTTC.

This chain uses TRBV30 with TRBJ1-5; the D is unclear. V lost 0 bases and J 0 bases, leaving 9 bases between the germline ends. This CDR3 spans 15 amino acids. CDR1 and CDR2 from the germline V gene are GTSNPN and SVGIG (reference sequence). CDR3 DNA sequence: TGTGCCTGGAGTGTGACACAATATAGCAATCAGCCCCAGCATTTT. It codes for CAWSVTQYSNQPQHF.

J is TRBJ1-5 and V is TRBV18; no clear D gene. Germline V gene lookup returns CDR1 KGHSH and CDR2 LQKENI. This CDR3 contains 13 residues. V was trimmed by 4 bases and J by 0 bases, leaving 4 bases between them. The CDR3 bases are TGTGCCAGCTCACTTTATAGCAATCAGCCCCAGCATTTT. Protein sequence: CASSLYSNQPQHF.

This clone is termed medium-sized. The chain's CDR3 is CASTVGGNEKLFF. The CDR3 bases are TGTGCCAGCACCGTGGGGGGAAATGAAAAACTGTTTTTT. The chain couples TRBV7-9 to TRBJ1-4; D is perhaps TRBD1 (5 bases). V was pared by 7 bases and J by 5 bases, with 11 bases between. CDR3 length: 13 amino acids. Germline V lookup: CDR1 SEHNR, CDR2 FQNEAQ (reference sequence).

This chain connects TRBV7-2 to TRBJ1-1; D remains unclear. V lost 7 bases and J lost 0, with 12 bases in between. CDR1 SGHTA and CDR2 FQGNSA come from the germline V gene. The CDR3 runs to 14 residues. This CDR3 reads CASTLGSMNTEAFF. The CDR3 DNA is TGTGCCAGCACCCTTGGCTCCATGAACACTGAAGCTTTCTTT.

This chain connects TRBV28 to TRBJ2-3; maybe TRBD1 (5 bases). Per germline, CDR1 MDHEN and CDR2 SYDVKM. This CDR3 contains 15 residues. V was trimmed by 4 bases and J by 1 base, leaving 12 bases between them. The CDR3 region has the DNA TGTGCCAGCAGTTCGGACATACCGCGCACAGATACGCAGTATTTT. It translates to CASSSDIPRTDTQYF.

The V and J genes are TRBV1 and TRBJ2-5; the D call in the table, TRBD1, was not verified against the DNA. TRBV1 is a recognized pseudogene. The CDR3 has 21 residues. The CDR3 here is CTSSHSHSAPPGREPGETQYF. The CDR3 bases are TGCACCAGCAGCCACTCGCACTCAGCCCCCCCGGGCAGGGAACCGGGAGAGACCCAGTACTTC.

The V call is TRBV6-2 or TRBV6-3, the J call TRBJ2-1, with 9 bases matching TRBD1. V lost 0 bases to trimming and J lost 6 bases; unmatched junction nucleotides: 6. The CDR3 totals 16 residues. Germline-derived CDR1 and CDR2 are MNHEY and SVGEGT. CDR3 coding DNA: TGTGCCAGCAGTTACTCGATAGGGACAGGGTTCAATGAGCAGTTCTTC. It specifies CASSYSIGTGFNEQFF.